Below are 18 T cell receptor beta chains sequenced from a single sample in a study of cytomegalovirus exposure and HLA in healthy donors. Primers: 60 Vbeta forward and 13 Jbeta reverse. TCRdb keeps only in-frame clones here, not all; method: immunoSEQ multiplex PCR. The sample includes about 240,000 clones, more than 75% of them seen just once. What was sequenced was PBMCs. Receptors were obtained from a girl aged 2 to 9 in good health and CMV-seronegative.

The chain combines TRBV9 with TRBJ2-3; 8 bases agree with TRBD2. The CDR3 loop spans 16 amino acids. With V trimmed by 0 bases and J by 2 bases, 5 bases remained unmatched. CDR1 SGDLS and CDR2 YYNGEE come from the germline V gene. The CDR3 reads CASSVAGGPNTDTQYF. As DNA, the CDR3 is TGTGCCAGCAGCGTAGCGGGGGGGCCCAACACAGATACGCAGTATTTT.

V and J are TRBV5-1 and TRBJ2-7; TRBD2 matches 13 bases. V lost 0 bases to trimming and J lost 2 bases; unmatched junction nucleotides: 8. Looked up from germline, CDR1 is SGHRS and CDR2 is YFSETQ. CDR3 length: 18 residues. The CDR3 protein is CASSLATTSGGTPYEQYF. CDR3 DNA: TGCGCCAGCAGCTTGGCTACGACTAGCGGGGGGACTCCCTACGAGCAGTACTTC.

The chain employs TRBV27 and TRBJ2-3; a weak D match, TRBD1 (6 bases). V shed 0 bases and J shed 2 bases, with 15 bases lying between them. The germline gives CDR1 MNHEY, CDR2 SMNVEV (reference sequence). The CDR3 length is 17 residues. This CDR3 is CASSLSVGHTLTDTQYF. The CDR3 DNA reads TGTGCCAGCAGTTTATCGGTGGGACATACTCTCACAGATACGCAGTATTTT.

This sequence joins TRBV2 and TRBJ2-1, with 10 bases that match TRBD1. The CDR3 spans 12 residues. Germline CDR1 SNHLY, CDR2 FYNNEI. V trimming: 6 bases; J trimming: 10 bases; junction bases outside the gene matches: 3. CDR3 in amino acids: CASRKDRGEQFF. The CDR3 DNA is TGTGCCAGCAGGAAGGACAGGGGGGAGCAGTTCTTC.

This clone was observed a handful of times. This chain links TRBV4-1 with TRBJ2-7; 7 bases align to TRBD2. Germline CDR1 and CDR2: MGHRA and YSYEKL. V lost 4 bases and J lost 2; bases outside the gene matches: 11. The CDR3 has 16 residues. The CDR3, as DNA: TGCGCCAGCAGCCGCCTGACTAGCCCTATCCCCTACGAGCAGTACTTC. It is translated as CASSRLTSPIPYEQYF.

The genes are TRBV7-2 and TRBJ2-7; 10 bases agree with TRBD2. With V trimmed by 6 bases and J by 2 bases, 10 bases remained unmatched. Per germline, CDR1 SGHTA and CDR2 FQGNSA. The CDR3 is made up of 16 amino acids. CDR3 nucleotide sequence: TGTGCCAGCAGGTACTCCGGGACTAGCGAGGCCTACGAGCAGTACTTC. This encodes CASRYSGTSEAYEQYF.

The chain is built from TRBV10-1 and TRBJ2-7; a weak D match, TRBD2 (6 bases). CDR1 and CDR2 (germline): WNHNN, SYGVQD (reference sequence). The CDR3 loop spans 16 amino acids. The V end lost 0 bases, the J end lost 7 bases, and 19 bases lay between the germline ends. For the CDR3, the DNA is TGCGCCAGCAGTGAGTCCTTGATTAATACTGGGGGGGAGCAGTACTTC. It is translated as CASSESLINTGGEQYF.

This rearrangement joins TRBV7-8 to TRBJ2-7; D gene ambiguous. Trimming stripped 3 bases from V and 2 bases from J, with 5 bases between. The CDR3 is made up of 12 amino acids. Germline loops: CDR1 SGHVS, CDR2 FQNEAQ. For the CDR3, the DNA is TGTGCCAGCAGCTTTGTCGCCTACGAGCAGTACTTC. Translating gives CASSFVAYEQYF.

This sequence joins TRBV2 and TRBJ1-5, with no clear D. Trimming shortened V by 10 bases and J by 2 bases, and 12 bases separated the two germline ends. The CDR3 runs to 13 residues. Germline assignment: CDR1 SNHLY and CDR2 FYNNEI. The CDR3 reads CATQGRGNQPQHF. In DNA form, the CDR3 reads TGTGCCACCCAAGGGCGGGGCAATCAGCCCCAGCATTTT.

As DNA, the CDR3 is TGTGCCAGCAGTCAGGACAGAGTTGGGATGAACTATGGCTACACCTTC. Translated: CASSQDRVGMNYGYTF. The rearrangement uses TRBV6-6 and TRBJ1-2, with D maybe TRBD1 (6 bases). Germline V gene lookup returns CDR1 MNHNY and CDR2 SVGAGI (reference sequence). Trimming pared 5 bases from V and 2 bases from J, leaving 18 bases between. The CDR3 runs to 16 residues.

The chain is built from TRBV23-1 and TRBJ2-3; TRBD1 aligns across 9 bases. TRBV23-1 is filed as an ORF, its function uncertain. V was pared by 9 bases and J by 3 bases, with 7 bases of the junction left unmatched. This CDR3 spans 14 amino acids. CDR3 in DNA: TGCGCCAGTCCCCGGGACAGGGTAACAGATACGCAGTATTTT. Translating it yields CASPRDRVTDTQYF.

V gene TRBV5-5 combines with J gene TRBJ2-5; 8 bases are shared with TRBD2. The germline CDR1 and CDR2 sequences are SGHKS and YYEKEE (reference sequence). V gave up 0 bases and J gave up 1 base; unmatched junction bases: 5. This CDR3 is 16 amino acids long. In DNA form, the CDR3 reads TGTGCCAGCAGCTTGGCCGGCACTAGCGGCCAAGAGACCCAGTACTTC. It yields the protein CASSLAGTSGQETQYF.

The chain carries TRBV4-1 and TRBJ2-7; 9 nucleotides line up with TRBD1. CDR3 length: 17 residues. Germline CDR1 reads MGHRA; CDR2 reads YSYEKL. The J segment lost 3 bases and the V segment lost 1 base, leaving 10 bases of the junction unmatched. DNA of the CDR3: TGCGCCAGCAGCCAAGTAAGTGCCCCGGGACAGGGCTACGAGCAGTACTTC. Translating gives CASSQVSAPGQGYEQYF.

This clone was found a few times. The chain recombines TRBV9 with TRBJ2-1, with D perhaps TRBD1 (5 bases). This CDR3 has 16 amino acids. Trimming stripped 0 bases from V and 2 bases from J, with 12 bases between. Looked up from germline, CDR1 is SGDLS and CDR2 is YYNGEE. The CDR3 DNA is TGTGCCAGCAGCGTAGAGGGGCTGGGAACCTACAATGAGCAGTTCTTC. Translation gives CASSVEGLGTYNEQFF.

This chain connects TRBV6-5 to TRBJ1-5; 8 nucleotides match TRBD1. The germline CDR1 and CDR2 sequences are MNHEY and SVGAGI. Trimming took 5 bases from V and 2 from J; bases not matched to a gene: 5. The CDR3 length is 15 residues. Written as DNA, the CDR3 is TGTGCCAGCAGTAAAGACAGGGGTGGCAATCAGCCCCAGCATTTT. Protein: CASSKDRGGNQPQHF.

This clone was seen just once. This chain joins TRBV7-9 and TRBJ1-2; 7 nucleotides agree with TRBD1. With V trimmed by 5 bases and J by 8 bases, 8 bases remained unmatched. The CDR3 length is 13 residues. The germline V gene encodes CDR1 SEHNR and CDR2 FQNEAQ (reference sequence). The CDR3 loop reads CASSRQGRGGYTF. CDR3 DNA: TGTGCCAGCAGCCGACAGGGAAGGGGAGGCTACACCTTC.

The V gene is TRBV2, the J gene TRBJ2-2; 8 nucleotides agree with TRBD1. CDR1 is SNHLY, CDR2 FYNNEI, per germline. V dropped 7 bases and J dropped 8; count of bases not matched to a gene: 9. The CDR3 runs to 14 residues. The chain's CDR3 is CASIADRAGGELFF. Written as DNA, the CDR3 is TGTGCCAGCATCGCGGACAGGGCGGGGGGGGAGCTGTTTTTT.

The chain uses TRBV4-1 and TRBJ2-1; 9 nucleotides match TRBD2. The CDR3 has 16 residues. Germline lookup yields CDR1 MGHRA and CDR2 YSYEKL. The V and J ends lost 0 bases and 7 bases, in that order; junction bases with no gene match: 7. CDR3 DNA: TGCGCCAGCAGCCAAGATCGAGCGGGAGGTATGAATGAGCAGTTCTTC. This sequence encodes CASSQDRAGGMNEQFF.